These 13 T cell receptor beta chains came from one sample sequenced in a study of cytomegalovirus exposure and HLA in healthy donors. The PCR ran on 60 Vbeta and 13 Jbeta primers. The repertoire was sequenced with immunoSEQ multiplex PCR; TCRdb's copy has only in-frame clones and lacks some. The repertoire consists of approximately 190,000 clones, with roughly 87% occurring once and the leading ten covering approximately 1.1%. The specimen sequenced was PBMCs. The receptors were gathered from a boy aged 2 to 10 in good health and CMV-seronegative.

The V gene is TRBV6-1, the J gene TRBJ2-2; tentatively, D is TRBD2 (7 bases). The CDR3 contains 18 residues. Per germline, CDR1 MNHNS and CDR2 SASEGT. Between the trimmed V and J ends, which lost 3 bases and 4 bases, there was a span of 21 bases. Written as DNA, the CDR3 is TGTGCCAGCAGTGACCAATCGCGGGGGCGGAGAAGCACCGGGGAGCTGTTTTTT. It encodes CASSDQSRGRRSTGELFF.

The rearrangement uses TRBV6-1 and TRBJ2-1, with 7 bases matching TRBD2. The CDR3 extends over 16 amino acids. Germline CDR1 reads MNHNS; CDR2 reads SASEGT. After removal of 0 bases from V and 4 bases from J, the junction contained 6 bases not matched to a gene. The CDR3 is CASSEAGGLTYNEQFF. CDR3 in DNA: TGTGCCAGCAGTGAAGCGGGGGGACTAACATACAATGAGCAGTTCTTC.

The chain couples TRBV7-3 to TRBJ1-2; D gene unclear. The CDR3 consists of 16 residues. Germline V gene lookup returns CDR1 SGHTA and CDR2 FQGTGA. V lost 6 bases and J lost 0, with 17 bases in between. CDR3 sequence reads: CASRPATGISNYGYTF. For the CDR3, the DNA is TGTGCCAGCAGACCCGCGACGGGGATTTCTAACTATGGCTACACCTTC.

CDR3 coding DNA: TGCGCCAGCAGCTTATGGGGGAGGGCCCTAGAGAATGATGGGCAGTACTTC. This codes for CASSLWGRALENDGQYF. The chain combines TRBV5-1 with TRBJ2-7; TRBD2 matches at 7 bases. The junction had 20 bases not matched to a gene; V was cut back by 2 bases and J by 9 bases. The CDR3 has 17 amino acids. Germline V gene data show CDR1 as SGHRS and CDR2 as YFSETQ.

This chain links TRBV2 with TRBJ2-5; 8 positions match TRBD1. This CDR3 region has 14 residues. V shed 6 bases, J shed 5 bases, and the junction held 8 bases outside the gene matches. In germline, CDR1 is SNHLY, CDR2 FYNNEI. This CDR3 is CASSWTGKKETQYF. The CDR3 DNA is TGTGCCAGCAGCTGGACAGGGAAAAAGGAGACCCAGTACTTC. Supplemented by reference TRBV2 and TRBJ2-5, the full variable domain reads EPEVTQTPSHQVTQMGQEVILRCVPISNHLYFYWYRQILGQKVEFLVSFYNNEISEKSEIFDDQFSVERPDGSNFTLKIRSTKLEDSAMYFCASSWTGKKETQYFGPGTRLLVL.

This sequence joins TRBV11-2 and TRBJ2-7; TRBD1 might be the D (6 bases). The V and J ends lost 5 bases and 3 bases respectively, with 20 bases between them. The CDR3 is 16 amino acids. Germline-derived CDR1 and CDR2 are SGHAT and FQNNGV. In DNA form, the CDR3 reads TGTGCCAGCAGCCCGAGGGGTCCAGGGGTCAACTACGAGCAGTACTTC. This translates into CASSPRGPGVNYEQYF.

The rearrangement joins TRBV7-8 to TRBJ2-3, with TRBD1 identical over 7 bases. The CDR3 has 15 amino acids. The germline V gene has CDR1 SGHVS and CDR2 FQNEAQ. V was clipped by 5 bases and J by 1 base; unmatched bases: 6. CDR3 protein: CASSPRQGGTDTQYF. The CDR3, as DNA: TGTGCCAGCAGCCCACGACAGGGAGGCACAGATACGCAGTATTTT.

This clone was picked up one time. CDR3 bases: TGTGCCAGCAGCCCTCCCGGGACTAGCGGGAGAAATGAGCAGTTCTTC. The encoded protein is CASSPPGTSGRNEQFF. The gene calls are TRBV7-9 and TRBJ2-1, with 14 nucleotides matching TRBD2. Losses at the gene ends were 5 bases for V and 7 bases for J; bases not matched to a gene: 7. This CDR3 region has 16 residues. Looked up from germline, CDR1 is SEHNR and CDR2 is FQNEAQ (reference sequence).

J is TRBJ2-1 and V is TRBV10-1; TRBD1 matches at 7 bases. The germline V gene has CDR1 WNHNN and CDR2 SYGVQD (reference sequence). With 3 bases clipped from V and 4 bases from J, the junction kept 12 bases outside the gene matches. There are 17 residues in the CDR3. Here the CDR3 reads CASSDDRGGEIYNEQFF. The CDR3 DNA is TGCGCCAGCAGTGATGACCGAGGGGGCGAGATATACAATGAGCAGTTCTTC.

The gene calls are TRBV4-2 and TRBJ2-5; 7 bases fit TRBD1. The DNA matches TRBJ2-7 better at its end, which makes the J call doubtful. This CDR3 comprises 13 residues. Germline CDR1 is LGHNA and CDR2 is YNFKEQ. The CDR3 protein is CASSQDRTYEQYF. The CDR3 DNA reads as TGTGCCAGCAGCCAGGACAGGACCTACGAGCAGTACTTC.

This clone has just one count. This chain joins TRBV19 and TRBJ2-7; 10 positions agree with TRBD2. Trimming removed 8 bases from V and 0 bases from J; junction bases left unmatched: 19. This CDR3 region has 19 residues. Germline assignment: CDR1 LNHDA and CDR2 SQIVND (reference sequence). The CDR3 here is CASSALLSGRARGSYEQYF. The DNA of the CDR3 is TGTGCCAGTTCGGCCCTTCTCAGCGGGAGGGCCAGGGGCTCCTACGAGCAGTACTTC. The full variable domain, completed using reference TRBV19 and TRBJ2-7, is DGGITQSPKYLFRKEGQNVTLSCEQNLNHDAMYWYRQDPGQGLRLIYYSQIVNDFQKGDIAEGYSVSREKKESFPLTVTSAQKNPTAFYLCASSALLSGRARGSYEQYFGPGTRLTVT.

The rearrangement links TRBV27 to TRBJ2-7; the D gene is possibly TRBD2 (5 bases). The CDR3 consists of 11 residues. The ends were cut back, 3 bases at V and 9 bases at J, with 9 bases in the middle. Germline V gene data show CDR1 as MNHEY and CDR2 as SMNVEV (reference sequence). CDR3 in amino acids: CASSFGELQYF. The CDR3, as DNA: TGTGCCAGCAGTTTCGGGGAACTGCAGTACTTC.

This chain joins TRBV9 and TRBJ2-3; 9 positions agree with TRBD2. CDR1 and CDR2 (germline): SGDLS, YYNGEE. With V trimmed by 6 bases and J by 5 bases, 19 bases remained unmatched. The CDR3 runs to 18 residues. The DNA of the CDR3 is TGTGCCAGCACCCCAGGACTAGCGTCGCGCTTTTTATTAGATACGCAGTATTTT. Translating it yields CASTPGLASRFLLDTQYF.